The rows below give T cell receptor beta chains drawn from one sample of a study of cytomegalovirus exposure and HLA in healthy donors. Clones were sequenced by immunoSEQ multiplex PCR, and TCRdb holds only the in-frame ones, with some missing. This table holds over 200,000 clones, around 79% found once. Sequenced: PBMCs. These receptors all stem from a male donor in good health and CMV-seronegative. The CDR3 runs from the conserved cysteine through the conserved F or W. A D gene is named only where the DNA matches it firmly. Clone size is not always given. Where it is, it says once, few, many or a class for expanded clones.

j_gene | d_gene | abundance | v_gene | CDR3aa | CDR3nt
TRBJ2-7 | TRBD1 | . | TRBV9 | CASSSPGGYEQYF | TGTGCCAGCAGCTCACCAGGGGGCTACGAGCAGTACTTC
TRBJ1-2 | . | . | TRBV7-2 | CATKVWGDYGYTF | TGTGCCACCAAGGTATGGGGGGACTATGGCTACACCTTC
TRBJ2-2 | TRBD1 | . | TRBV29-1 | CSVDRGGGTGELFF | TGCAGCGTTGATAGAGGGGGCGGCACCGGGGAGCTGTTTTTT
TRBJ1-2 | . | . | TRBV6-5 | CASSYSPQGTPYGYTF | TGTGCCAGCAGTTATTCGCCCCAGGGGACCCCATATGGCTACACCTTC
TRBJ2-7 | TRBD1 | . | TRBV9 | CASSVSQGSFEQYF | TGTGCCAGCAGCGTATCACAGGGGAGCTTCGAGCAGTACTTC
TRBJ1-4 | . | few | TRBV6-6 | CASTPGATNEKLFF | TGTGCCAGCACCCCGGGGGCAACTAATGAAAAACTGTTTTTT
TRBJ1-2 | TRBD1 | . | TRBV7-9 | CASSLVSDRGTSPYGYTF | TGTGCCAGCAGCTTAGTATCTGACAGGGGAACTTCTCCCTATGGCTACACCTTC
TRBJ2-7 | TRBD1 | . | TRBV7-9 | CASSPRDRVGYEQYF | TGTGCCAGCTCCCCTAGGGACAGGGTCGGTTACGAGCAGTACTTC
TRBJ1-1 | . | . | TRBV9 | CASSMGRLNTEAFF | TGTGCCAGCAGCATGGGCCGGCTGAACACTGAAGCTTTCTTT
TRBJ1-5 | . | . | TRBV28 | CASSLGQGNQPQHF | TGTGCCAGCAGTTTGGGGCAGGGGAATCAGCCCCAGCATTTT
TRBJ1-4 | . | . | TRBV28 | CASSLTGINEKLFF | TGTGCCAGCAGTTTAACAGGGATTAATGAAAAACTGTTTTTT
TRBJ2-4 | . | . | TRBV9 | CASSVDGTYLIQYF | TGTGCCAGCAGCGTAGATGGGACTTACCTAATTCAGTACTTC
TRBJ1-5 | TRBD1 | . | TRBV6-5 | CASSSGTGGGNQPQHF | TGTGCCAGCAGTTCCGGGACAGGGGGTGGCAATCAGCCCCAGCATTTT
TRBJ1-2 | TRBD1 | many | TRBV6-4 | CASSDSEGANGYTF | TGTGCCAGCAGTGACTCAGAGGGGGCGAACGGCTACACCTTC
TRBJ2-3 | TRBD2 | few | TRBV11-2 | CASNPIAGVYSNTQYF | TGTGCCAGCAACCCAATAGCGGGAGTGTACTCGAATACGCAGTATTTT
TRBJ2-5 | . | . | TRBV4-1 | CASSHPAGGAQYF | TGCGCCAGCAGCCACCCCGCCGGCGGGGCGCAGTACTTC
TRBJ2-7 | . | . | TRBV6-5 | CASSYQTGEQYF | TGTGCCAGCAGTTATCAAACAGGGGAGCAGTACTTC
TRBJ2-2 | TRBD2 | . | TRBV29-1 | CSVVAGGGELFF | TGCAGCGTTGTAGCGGGGGGCGGGGAGCTGTTTTTT
TRBJ1-4 | TRBD1 | . | TRBV27 | CASSFTGGDEKLFF | TGTGCCAGCAGTTTCACAGGGGGCGATGAAAAACTGTTTTTT
TRBJ1-1 | . | . | TRBV6-6 | CASSYSAQGKTEAFF | TGTGCCAGCAGTTACTCGGCACAGGGTAAGACTGAAGCTTTCTTT
TRBJ1-2 | . | . | TRBV6-6 | CASNPQVDGHGYTF | TGTGCCAGCAACCCCCAGGTGGATGGCCATGGCTACACCTTC
TRBJ1-1 | . | . | TRBV9 | CASSPGFSTEAFF | TGTGCCAGCAGCCCCGGTTTTAGCACTGAAGCTTTCTTT
TRBJ2-6 | TRBD2 | once | TRBV19 | CASKGAGGAGGANVLTF | TGTGCCAGTAAGGGAGCGGGAGGGGCAGGGGGGGCCAACGTCCTGACTTTC
TRBJ2-1 | TRBD2 | few | TRBV27 | CASSLFGGNEQFF | TGTGCCAGCAGTTTGTTCGGGGGGAATGAGCAGTTCTTC
TRBJ2-7 | TRBD1 | . | TRBV28 | CASRAWAGGNYEQYF | TGTGCCAGCAGAGCTTGGGCAGGGGGCAACTACGAGCAGTACTTC
TRBJ2-1 | TRBD1 | . | TRBV13 | CASSPWDRGFNEQFF | TGTGCCAGCAGCCCGTGGGACAGGGGATTCAATGAGCAGTTCTTC
TRBJ2-4 | . | . | TRBV7-2 | CASSLVGAGEVKNIQYF | TGTGCCAGCAGCTTAGTTGGGGCAGGGGAAGTCAAAAACATTCAGTACTTC
TRBJ2-7 | TRBD2 | . | TRBV6-5 | CASSRDYTYEQYF | TGTGCCAGCAGCCGGGACTACACCTACGAGCAGTACTTC
TRBJ1-1 | . | . | TRBV4-3 | CASSPGTLLEAFF | TGCGCCAGCAGCCCTGGGACACTCCTTGAAGCTTTCTTT
TRBJ2-7 | TRBD2 | . | TRBV27 | CASSLGTSGGVEQYF | TGTGCCAGCAGTCTGGGGACTAGCGGGGGGGTCGAGCAGTACTTC
TRBJ2-7 | . | . | TRBV7-9 | CASSLPGSYEQYF | TGTGCCAGCAGCTTACCAGGGTCCTACGAGCAGTACTTC
TRBJ2-3 | . | . | TRBV27 | CASSPLRTDTQYF | TGTGCCAGCAGTCCCCTTCGCACAGATACGCAGTATTTT
TRBJ2-2 | . | . | TRBV13 | CASTSGGTGELFF | TGTGCCAGCACAAGTGGCGGCACCGGGGAGCTGTTTTTT
TRBJ2-1 | TRBD2 | . | TRBV7-3 | CASSLFASGYNEQFF | TGTGCCAGCAGCTTATTCGCTAGCGGGTACAATGAGCAGTTCTTC
TRBJ1-4 | . | . | TRBV7-9 | CASSQRTEDEKLFF | TGTGCCAGCAGCCAACGGACAGAGGATGAAAAACTGTTTTTT
TRBJ2-2 | . | . | TRBV11-1 | CASSGAGRTGELFF | TGTGCCAGCAGTGGGGCCGGGCGGACCGGGGAGCTGTTTTTT
TRBJ2-7 | . | . | TRBV5-1 | CASSLDESYEQYF | TGCGCCAGCAGCTTGGATGAGAGTTACGAGCAGTACTTC
TRBJ2-5 | TRBD1 | . | TRBV28 | CASSLTGTGKETQYF | TGTGCCAGCAGCTTAACCGGGACAGGGAAAGAGACCCAGTACTTC
TRBJ2-7 | . | . | TRBV27 | CASSSNRDGYEQYF | TGTGCCAGCAGTTCCAACAGGGACGGATACGAGCAGTACTTC
TRBJ1-3 | . | . | TRBV6-1 | CASRVSRVGNTIYF | TGTGCCAGCAGAGTATCCCGAGTGGGAAACACCATATATTTT
TRBJ2-5 | TRBD1 | . | TRBV14 | CASSAPGQQEKYQETQYF | TGTGCCAGCAGCGCACCGGGACAGCAAGAAAAGTACCAAGAGACCCAGTACTTC
TRBJ2-3 | . | . | TRBV7-3 | CASSLGARGTDTQYF | TGTGCCAGCAGCTTGGGGGCGCGGGGCACAGATACGCAGTATTTT
TRBJ1-1 | . | . | TRBV19 | CASSRYRENTEAFF | TGTGCCAGTAGCAGGTACAGGGAAAACACTGAAGCTTTCTTT
TRBJ2-5 | . | . | TRBV28 | CASSIKQGKETQYF | TGTGCCAGCAGTATCAAACAGGGAAAGGAGACCCAGTACTTC
TRBJ1-2 | TRBD1 | . | TRBV13 | CASSLDRGGYGYTF | TGTGCCAGCAGCCTTGACAGGGGTGGCTATGGCTACACCTTC
TRBJ2-7 | TRBD2 | . | TRBV7-2 | CASSLLGGGPYEQYF | TGTGCCAGCAGCTTGTTGGGCGGGGGACCCTACGAGCAGTACTTC
TRBJ2-3 | . | . | TRBV6-1 | CASIWTGTDTQYF | TGTGCCAGCATCTGGACAGGCACAGATACGCAGTATTTT
TRBJ2-3 | TRBD1 | once | TRBV6-1 | CASTHPGQVTDTQYF | TGTGCCAGCACCCACCCGGGACAGGTGACAGATACGCAGTATTTT
TRBJ1-6 | TRBD1 | . | TRBV2 | CASSTPQGASNSPLHF | TGTGCCAGCAGCACCCCGCAGGGGGCGAGTAATTCACCCCTCCACTTT
TRBJ2-7 | . | few | TRBV27 | CASSRFSSQAYEQYF | TGTGCCAGCAGCCGTTTCTCCAGCCAGGCGTACGAGCAGTACTTC
TRBJ2-3 | TRBD2 | . | TRBV11-2 | CASSRFLAGGTDTQYF | TGTGCCAGCAGCCGATTTCTAGCGGGGGGCACAGATACGCAGTATTTT
TRBJ1-1 | TRBD1 | . | TRBV11-2 | CASSPKDRVNTEAFF | TGTGCCAGCAGCCCTAAGGACAGGGTGAACACTGAAGCTTTCTTT
TRBJ1-2 | . | . | TRBV6-1 | CASSEGVGRAPTNYGYTF | TGTGCCAGCAGTGAAGGGGTGGGCCGAGCCCCTACTAACTATGGCTACACCTTC
TRBJ1-2 | . | few | TRBV12-5 | CASGAGPKTYGYTF | TGTGCTAGTGGTGCGGGCCCCAAGACCTATGGCTACACCTTC
TRBJ2-6 | . | . | TRBV7-2 | CASGEASGANVLTF | TGTGCCAGTGGAGAGGCTTCTGGGGCCAACGTCCTGACTTTC